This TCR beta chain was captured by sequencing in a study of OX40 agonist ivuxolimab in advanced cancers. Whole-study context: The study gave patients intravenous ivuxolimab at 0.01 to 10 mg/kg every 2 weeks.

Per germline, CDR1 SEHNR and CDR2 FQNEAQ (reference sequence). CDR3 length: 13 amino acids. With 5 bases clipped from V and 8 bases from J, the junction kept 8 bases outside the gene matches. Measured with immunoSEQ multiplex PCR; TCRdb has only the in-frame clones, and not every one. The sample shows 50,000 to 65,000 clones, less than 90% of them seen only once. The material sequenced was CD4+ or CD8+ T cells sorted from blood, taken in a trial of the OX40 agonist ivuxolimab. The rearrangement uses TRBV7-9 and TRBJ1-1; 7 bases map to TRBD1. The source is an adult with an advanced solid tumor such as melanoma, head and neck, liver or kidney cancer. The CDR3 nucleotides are TGTGCCAGCAGCCCAGGGGGGATGGGCGAAGCTTTCTTT. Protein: CASSPGGMGEAFF.